This T cell receptor (beta chain) was identified during a study of spatial heterogeneity in lung cancer (dated by TCRdb to between 2019 and 2020). In terms of the full investigation: More beta-chain than alpha-chain transcripts were consistently detected, likely reflecting higher beta-chain transcript abundance. In the raw uncorrected reads, each unique combination of TCR and UMI appeared more than ten times on average. In non-small cell lung cancer, the study made a quantitative comparison of TCR alpha and beta repertoires among multiple tumor regions, matched nontumor lung and blood. TCR repertoire features were related to nonsynonymous mutation counts determined by whole-exome sequencing of tumor tissue. Both alpha and beta chains were TCR-sequenced in samples taken at surgery, namely 220 tumor regions, 63 to 70 matched nontumor lung samples and 50 to 60 PBMC samples. Overall study outcomes, separate from this receptor: Confirming at a functional level the hypothesis that regional TCRs recognize regional mutations was considered to require additional single-cell paired TCR alpha and beta sequencing.

Many counts were recorded for this clonotype. It lacks a known antigen. Within one base of it there is no much larger clone, and no base qualities were kept. Preparation of the library involved 5' RACE. Data came from a NextSeq 500. In the TCR library protocol, a unique molecular identifier was attached to each TCR cDNA molecule so that PCR and sequencing errors could be corrected. The authors' analysis ran thus. TCR identification, UMI-based error correction and CDR3 extraction were all carried out with Decombinator tools. Expanded TCRs were defined as those above a frequency of 2 per 1,000, corresponding to the top 1% of the tumor frequency distribution. Renyi diversity was calculated using the R vegan package after each repertoire was subsampled 100 times to 5,000 TCRs. CDR3 similarity networks were built from amino acid triplet string-kernel similarity, connecting CDR3s with pairwise similarity above 0.82. TCRdb redid the processing of the public reads, applying fastp at Q25 and MiXCR, and retained in-frame beta chains. Every distinct CDR3 protein forms one entry, paired with its most common genes and DNA. What appears here as the V and J calls and clone size reflects TCRdb's work, not the paper's. Within this sample are several thousand distinct CDR3 sequences, with around 2.7% of them counted one time only. The ten largest clones capture roughly 25% of the sample.

The CDR3, from cysteine to phenylalanine, totals 14 residues. The entry retains the CDR3 DNA only, 42 bases that are in frame from base 1. CDR1 and CDR2 are read off the germline V gene (reference sequence) as DFQATT and SNEGSKA. A distance of 12 bases separates the germline ends of V and J, which lose 6 bases and 1 base respectively. The sample's time point, from its label and the paper: sample taken at primary tumor resection. Donors were some 78 patients with early-stage, untreated non-small cell lung cancer from the lung TRACERx cohort. For TCR sequencing, whole RNA was extracted from tumor and nontumor lung tissue, or from cryopreserved PBMC samples, and no cell sorting was done. Only patients for whom sufficient RNA was available from at least two tumor regions were selected for TCR sequencing. Tumor and adjacent nontumor lung specimens were reviewed by a lung pathologist before selection.

The starting material was normal lung tissue next to the tumor, obtained at surgery. The rearranged chain carries TRBV20-1 and TRBJ2-2; the D gene is perhaps TRBD1, on 6 matching bases. This sequence was found in a male donor with early-stage non-small cell lung cancer. The CDR3 corresponds to CSAREQGNTGELFF. The DNA sequence is given as TGCAGTGCCAGGGAACAGGGGAACACCGGGGAGCTGTTTTTT.